This T cell receptor (beta chain) stems from a study of shared clonotypes between healthy human individuals. Study findings and constraints: A generally larger estimated richness was seen in naive subsets than in memory subsets.

Details on this clone: Its target is unknown.

Deep-level settings were used for running the assay. The genomic DNA of each subset was split evenly across several immunoSEQ plates. Only in-frame clones appear in the TCRdb table, and some are missing; sequencing was by immunoSEQ multiplex PCR. The table has about 320,000 clones, roughly 87% seen once. The receptor was isolated from a man between 18 and 35 years old in good health. The specimen was memory CD8+ T cells sorted from blood. As for subset: CD45RO+ cells pooled with CCR7-negative TemRA cells.

CDR3 coding DNA: TGTGCCAGCAGCGAAAAAGGGACCAGTGGCTCGTCTGAAGCTTTCTTT. Its translation: CASSEKGTSGSSEAFF. This sequence joins TRBV21-1 and TRBJ1-1. TRBV21-1 is classified as a pseudogene. This CDR3 comprises 16 residues.